The present entry profiles one T cell receptor (beta chain) with its context. This sequence may be a read error, since a much larger clone differs from it by one base. This record belongs to a study of blood T cells in healthy people across ages. It was with a sample-barcoded 5' primer and a J-beta primer mix that a second PCR of roughly 6 to 12 cycles was run. Every cDNA molecule carried a tag from a template-switch adaptor bearing 12 random nucleotides. MiXCR, run by TCRdb on the 5' RACE reads, gives a single entry per CDR3 protein. The sample carries 630,000 or so distinct CDR3 sequences, approximately 30% recorded once. V shed 6 bases, J shed 3 bases, and the junction held 7 bases outside the gene matches. Germline V gene sequence: CDR1 MNHEY, CDR2 SMNVEV (reference sequence). The CDR3 has 15 amino acids.

The V gene is TRBV27, the J gene TRBJ2-1; TRBD2 aligns across 8 bases. The receptor was derived from a woman over 75 in good health. Sequencing was done on a sample of blood. The CDR3 DNA sequence: TGTGCCAGCAGAGGGAGCGGGGGTTTCTACAATGAGCAGTTCTTC. Protein product: CASRGSGGFYNEQFF.